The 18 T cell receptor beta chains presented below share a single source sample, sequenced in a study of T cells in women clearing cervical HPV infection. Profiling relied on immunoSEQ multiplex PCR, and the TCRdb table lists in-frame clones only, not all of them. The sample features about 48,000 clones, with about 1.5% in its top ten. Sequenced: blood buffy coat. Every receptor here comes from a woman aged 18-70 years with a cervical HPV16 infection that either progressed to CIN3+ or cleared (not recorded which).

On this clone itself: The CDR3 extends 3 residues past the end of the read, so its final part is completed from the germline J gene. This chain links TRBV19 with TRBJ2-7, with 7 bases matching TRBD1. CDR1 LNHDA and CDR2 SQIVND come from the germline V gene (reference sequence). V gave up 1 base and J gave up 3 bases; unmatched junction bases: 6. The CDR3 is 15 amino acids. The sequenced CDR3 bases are TGTGCCAGTAGTATAGGCACAGGGGACAGCTACGAG. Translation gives CASSIGTGDSYE. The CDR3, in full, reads CASSIGTGDSYEQYF. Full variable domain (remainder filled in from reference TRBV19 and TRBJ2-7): DGGITQSPKYLFRKEGQNVTLSCEQNLNHDAMYWYRQDPGQGLRLIYYSQIVNDFQKGDIAEGYSVSREKKESFPLTVTSAQKNPTAFYLCASSIGTGDSYEQYFGPGTRLTVT.

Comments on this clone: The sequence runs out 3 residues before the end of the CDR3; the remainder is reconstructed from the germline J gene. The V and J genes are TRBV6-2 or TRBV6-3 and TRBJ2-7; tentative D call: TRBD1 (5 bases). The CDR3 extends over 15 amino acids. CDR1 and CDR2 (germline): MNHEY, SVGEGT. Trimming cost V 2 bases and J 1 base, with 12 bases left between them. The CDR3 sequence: CASSYPAGKSYEQYF. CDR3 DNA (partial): TGTGCCAGCAGTTACCCTGCAGGGAAATCCTACGAG.

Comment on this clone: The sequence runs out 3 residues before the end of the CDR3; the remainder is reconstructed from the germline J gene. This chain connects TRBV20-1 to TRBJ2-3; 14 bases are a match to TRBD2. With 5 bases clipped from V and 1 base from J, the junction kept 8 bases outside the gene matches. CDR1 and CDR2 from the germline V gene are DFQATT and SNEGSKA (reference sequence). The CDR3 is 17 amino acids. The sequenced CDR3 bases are TGCAGTGCTGATGGGACTAGCGGGAGCAGTGGCACAGATACG. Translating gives CSADGTSGSSGTDT. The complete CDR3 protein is CSADGTSGSSGTDTQYF.

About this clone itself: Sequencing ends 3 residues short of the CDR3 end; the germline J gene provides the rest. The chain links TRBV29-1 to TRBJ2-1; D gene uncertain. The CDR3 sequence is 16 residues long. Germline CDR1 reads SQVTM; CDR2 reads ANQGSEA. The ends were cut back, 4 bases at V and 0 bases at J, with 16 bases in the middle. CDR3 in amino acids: CSVVPLLRSSYNEQFF. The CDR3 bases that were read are TGCAGCGTTGTTCCACTTCTCAGGAGCTCCTACAATGAG.

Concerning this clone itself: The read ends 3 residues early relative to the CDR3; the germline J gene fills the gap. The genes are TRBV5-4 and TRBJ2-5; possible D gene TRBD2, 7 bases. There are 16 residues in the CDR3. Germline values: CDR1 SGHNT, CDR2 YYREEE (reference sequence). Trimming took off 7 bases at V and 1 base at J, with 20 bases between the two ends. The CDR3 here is CASRPQSGGLQETQYF. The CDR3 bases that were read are TGTGCCAGCCGACCCCAGTCGGGGGGCCTCCAAGAGACC.

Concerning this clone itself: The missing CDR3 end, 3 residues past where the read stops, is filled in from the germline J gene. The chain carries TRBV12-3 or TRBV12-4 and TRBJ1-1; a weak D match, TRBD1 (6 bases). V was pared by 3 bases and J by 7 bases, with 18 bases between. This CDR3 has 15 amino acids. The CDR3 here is CASSFQLGHASEAFF. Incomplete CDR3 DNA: TGTGCCAGCAGTTTTCAATTGGGACACGCGAGTGAA.

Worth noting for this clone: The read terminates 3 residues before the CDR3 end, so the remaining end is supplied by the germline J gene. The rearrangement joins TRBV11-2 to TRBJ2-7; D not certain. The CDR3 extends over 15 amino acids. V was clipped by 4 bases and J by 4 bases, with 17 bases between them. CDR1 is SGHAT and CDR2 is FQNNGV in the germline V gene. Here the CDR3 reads CASSSLSGQIYEQYF. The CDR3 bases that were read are TGTGCCAGCAGCTCGCTCTCTGGGCAGATTTACGAG.

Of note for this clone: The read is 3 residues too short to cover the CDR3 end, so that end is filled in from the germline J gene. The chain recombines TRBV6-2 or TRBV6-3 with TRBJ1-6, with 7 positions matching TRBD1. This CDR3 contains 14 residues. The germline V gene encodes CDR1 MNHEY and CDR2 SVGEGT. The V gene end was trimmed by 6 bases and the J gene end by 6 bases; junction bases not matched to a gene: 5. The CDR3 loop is CASSRGQANSPLHF. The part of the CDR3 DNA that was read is TGTGCCAGCAGCCGAGGACAGGCTAATTCACCC.

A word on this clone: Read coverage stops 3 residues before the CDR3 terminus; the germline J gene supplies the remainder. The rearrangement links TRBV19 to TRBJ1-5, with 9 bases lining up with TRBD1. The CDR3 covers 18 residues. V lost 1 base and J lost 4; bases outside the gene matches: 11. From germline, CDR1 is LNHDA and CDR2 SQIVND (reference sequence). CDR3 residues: CASSIGLTGGRWNQPQHF. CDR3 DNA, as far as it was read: TGTGCCAGTAGTATAGGGCTAACAGGGGGCCGGTGGAATCAGCCC. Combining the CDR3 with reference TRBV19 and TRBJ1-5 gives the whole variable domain DGGITQSPKYLFRKEGQNVTLSCEQNLNHDAMYWYRQDPGQGLRLIYYSQIVNDFQKGDIAEGYSVSREKKESFPLTVTSAQKNPTAFYLCASSIGLTGGRWNQPQHFGDGTRLSIL.

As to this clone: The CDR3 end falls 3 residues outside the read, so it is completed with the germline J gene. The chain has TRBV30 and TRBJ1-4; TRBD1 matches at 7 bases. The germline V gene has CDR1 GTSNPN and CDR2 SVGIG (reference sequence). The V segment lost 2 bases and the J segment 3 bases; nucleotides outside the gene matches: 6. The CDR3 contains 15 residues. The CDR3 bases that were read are TGTGCCTGGAGTCCCAACAGGGGCCCTAATGAAAAA. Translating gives CAWSPNRGPNEK. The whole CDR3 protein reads CAWSPNRGPNEKLFF.

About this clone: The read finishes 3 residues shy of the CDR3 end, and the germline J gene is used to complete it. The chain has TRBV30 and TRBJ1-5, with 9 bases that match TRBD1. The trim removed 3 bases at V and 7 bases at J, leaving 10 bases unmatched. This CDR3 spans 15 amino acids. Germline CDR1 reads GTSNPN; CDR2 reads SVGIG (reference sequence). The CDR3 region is CAWRHPGQGKQPQHF. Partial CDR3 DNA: TGTGCCTGGAGGCATCCGGGACAGGGTAAACAGCCC.

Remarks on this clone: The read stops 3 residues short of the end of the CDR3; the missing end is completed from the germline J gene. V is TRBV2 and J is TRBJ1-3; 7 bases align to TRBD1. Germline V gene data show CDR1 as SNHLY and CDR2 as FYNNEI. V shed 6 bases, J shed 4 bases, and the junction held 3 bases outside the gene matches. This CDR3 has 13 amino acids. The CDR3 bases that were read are TGTGCCAGCAGGACAGGGCCAGGAAACACC. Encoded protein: CASRTGPGNT. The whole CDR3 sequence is CASRTGPGNTIYF. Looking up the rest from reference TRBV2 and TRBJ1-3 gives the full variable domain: EPEVTQTPSHQVTQMGQEVILRCVPISNHLYFYWYRQILGQKVEFLVSFYNNEISEKSEIFDDQFSVERPDGSNFTLKIRSTKLEDSAMYFCASRTGPGNTIYFGEGSWLTVV.

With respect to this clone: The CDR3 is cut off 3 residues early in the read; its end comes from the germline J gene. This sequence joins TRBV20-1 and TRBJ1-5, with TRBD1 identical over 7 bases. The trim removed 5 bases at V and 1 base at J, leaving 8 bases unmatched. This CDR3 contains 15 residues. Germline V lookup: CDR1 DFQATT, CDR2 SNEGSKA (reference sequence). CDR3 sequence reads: CSAPHRGVSNQPQHF. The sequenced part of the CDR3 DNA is TGCAGTGCTCCTCACAGGGGAGTAAGCAATCAGCCC.

CDR3 in amino acids: CASSGRQGYGEQYF. Partial CDR3 DNA: TGTGCCAGCAGTGGCAGACAGGGGTACGGCGAG. The V gene is TRBV6-1, the J gene TRBJ2-7, with 8 bases aligning to TRBD1. The read ends 3 residues shy of where the CDR3 ends; the end is completed using the germline J gene. The CDR3 extends over 14 amino acids. Losses at the gene ends were 4 bases for V and 6 bases for J; bases not matched to a gene: 8. CDR1 MNHNS and CDR2 SASEGT come from the germline V gene.

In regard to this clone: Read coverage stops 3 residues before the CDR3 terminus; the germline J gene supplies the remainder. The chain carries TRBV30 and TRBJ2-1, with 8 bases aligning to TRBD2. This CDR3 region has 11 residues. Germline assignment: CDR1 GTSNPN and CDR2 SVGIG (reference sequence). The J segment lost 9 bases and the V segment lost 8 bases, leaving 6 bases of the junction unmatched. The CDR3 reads CAVSGGVEQFF. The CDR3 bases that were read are TGTGCCGTCTCCGGGGGGGTTGAG. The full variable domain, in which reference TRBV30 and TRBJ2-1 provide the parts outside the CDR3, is SQTIHQWPATLVQPVGSPLSLECTVEGTSNPNLYWYRQAAGRGLQLLFYSVGIGQISSEVPQNLSASRPQDRQFILSSKKLLLSDSGFYLCAVSGGVEQFFGPGTRLTVL.

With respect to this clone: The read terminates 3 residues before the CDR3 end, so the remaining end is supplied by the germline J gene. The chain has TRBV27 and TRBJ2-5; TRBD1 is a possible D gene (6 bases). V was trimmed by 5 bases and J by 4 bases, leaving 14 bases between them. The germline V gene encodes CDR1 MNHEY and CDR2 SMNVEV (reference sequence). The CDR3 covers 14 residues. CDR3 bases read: TGTGCCAGCAGTGCATCACAGGGCCCAGAGACC. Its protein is CASSASQGPET. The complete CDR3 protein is CASSASQGPETQYF.

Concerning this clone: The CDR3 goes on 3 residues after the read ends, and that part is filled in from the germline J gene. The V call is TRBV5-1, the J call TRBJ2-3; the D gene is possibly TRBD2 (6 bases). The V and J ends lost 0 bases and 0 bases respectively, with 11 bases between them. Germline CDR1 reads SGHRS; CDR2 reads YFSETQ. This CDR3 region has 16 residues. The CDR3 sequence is CASSLALAPSTDTQYF. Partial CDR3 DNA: TGCGCCAGCAGCTTGGCACTAGCACCGAGCACAGATACG.

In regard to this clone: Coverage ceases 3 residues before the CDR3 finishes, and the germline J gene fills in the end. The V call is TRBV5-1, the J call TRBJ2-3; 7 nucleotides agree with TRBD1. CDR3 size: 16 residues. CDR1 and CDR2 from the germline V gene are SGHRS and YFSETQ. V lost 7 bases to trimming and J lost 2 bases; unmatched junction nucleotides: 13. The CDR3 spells CASRAQQGSPTDTQYF. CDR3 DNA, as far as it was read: TGCGCCAGCCGCGCACAACAGGGGTCACCCACAGATACG.